These 14 T cell receptor beta chains were sequenced from one sample in a study of cytomegalovirus exposure and HLA in healthy donors. Profiling relied on immunoSEQ multiplex PCR, and the TCRdb table lists in-frame clones only, not all of them. The table has over 150,000 clones, 89% seen once. Sequences were obtained from PBMCs. The receptors originated from a woman under 30 in good health and CMV-seropositive.

The rearrangement uses TRBV5-1 and TRBJ2-3; 9 positions match TRBD2. The germline V gene has CDR1 SGHRS and CDR2 YFSETQ. V lost 0 bases, J lost 2 bases, and 4 bases stayed unmatched. CDR3 length equals 16 residues. The CDR3 DNA is TGCGCCAGCAGCTTGGGAGCGGGAGGACTCACAGATACGCAGTATTTT. Protein sequence: CASSLGAGGLTDTQYF.

The chain is built from TRBV29-1 and TRBJ2-1; 8 positions agree with TRBD1. The V and J ends lost 4 bases and 9 bases, in that order; junction bases with no gene match: 8. Germline lookup yields CDR1 SQVTM and CDR2 ANQGSEA. This CDR3 contains 13 residues. The CDR3 loop reads CSVGGQGAFEQFF. The CDR3 nucleotides are TGCAGCGTTGGTGGGCAGGGGGCGTTTGAGCAGTTCTTC.

The rearrangement joins TRBV7-3 to TRBJ2-6, with D tentatively TRBD1 (6 bases). The CDR3 totals 15 residues. The germline V gene encodes CDR1 SGHTA and CDR2 FQGTGA. Trimming cost V 5 bases and J 2 bases, with 10 bases left between them. CDR3 in amino acids: CASSPQGTGANVLTF. The DNA of the CDR3 is TGTGCCAGCAGCCCACAGGGAACTGGGGCCAACGTCCTGACTTTC.

The gene calls are TRBV7-9 and TRBJ1-2, with 7 bases identical to TRBD1. Germline V CDR1 and CDR2: SEHNR, FQNEAQ (reference sequence). The CDR3 covers 16 residues. The junction had 9 bases not matched to a gene; V was cut back by 5 bases and J by 0 bases. The CDR3, as DNA: TGTGCCAGCAGCCGTACACAGGGGTATGCTAACTATGGCTACACCTTC. Translating it yields CASSRTQGYANYGYTF.

The chain combines TRBV2 with TRBJ2-1; the match to TRBD1 covers 9 bases. This CDR3 comprises 13 residues. The J segment lost 9 bases and the V segment lost 4 bases, leaving 4 bases of the junction unmatched. Per germline, CDR1 SNHLY and CDR2 FYNNEI. The CDR3 nucleotides read TGTGCCAGCAGTGGTACAGGGGGCGCTGAGCAGTTCTTC. The encoded protein is CASSGTGGAEQFF. The entire variable domain, with the rest obtained from reference TRBV2 and TRBJ2-1, is as follows: EPEVTQTPSHQVTQMGQEVILRCVPISNHLYFYWYRQILGQKVEFLVSFYNNEISEKSEIFDDQFSVERPDGSNFTLKIRSTKLEDSAMYFCASSGTGGAEQFFGPGTRLTVL.

This clone was seen just once. The rearrangement joins TRBV12-5 to TRBJ1-4; 7 positions match TRBD1. Trimming cost V 6 bases and J 6 bases; bases outside gene matches: 7. The CDR3 extends over 14 amino acids. Looked up from germline, CDR1 is LGHNT and CDR2 is FRNRAP. CDR3 region: CASGTGTDHEKLFF. For the CDR3, the DNA is TGTGCTAGTGGAACCGGGACAGATCATGAAAAACTGTTTTTT.

This clone was counted between two and nine times. This chain connects TRBV30 to TRBJ1-2; tentatively, D is TRBD1 (5 bases). Between the trimmed V and J ends, which lost 1 base and 1 base, there was a span of 10 bases. The CDR3 consists of 14 residues. Germline assignment: CDR1 GTSNPN and CDR2 SVGIG (reference sequence). The chain's CDR3 is CAWSGTRLNYGYTF. In DNA form, the CDR3 reads TGTGCCTGGAGTGGGACACGACTTAACTATGGCTACACCTTC.

V usage is TRBV5-6 and J usage is TRBJ2-5; the match to TRBD2 covers 12 bases. This CDR3 contains 15 residues. In germline, CDR1 is SGHDT, CDR2 YYEEEE. Trimming cost V 0 bases and J 11 bases; bases outside gene matches: 8. The CDR3 protein is CASSLEGLAGPSQYF. In DNA form, the CDR3 reads TGTGCCAGCAGCTTGGAGGGACTAGCGGGTCCTAGTCAGTACTTC.

This CDR3 is CASRQGSYEQYF. DNA of the CDR3: TGCGCCAGCCGACAGGGCTCCTACGAGCAGTACTTC. V and J are TRBV10-2 and TRBJ2-7; 7 bases align to TRBD1. Losses at the gene ends were 8 bases for V and 0 bases for J; bases not matched to a gene: 1. This CDR3 has 12 amino acids. Germline V lookup: CDR1 WSHSY, CDR2 SAAADI.

The chain links TRBV19 to TRBJ1-5, with a tentative D call TRBD1 (5 bases). There are 21 residues in the CDR3. The V gene lost 3 bases and the J gene lost 2 bases, with 29 bases spanning the gap. CDR1 and CDR2 (germline): LNHDA, SQIVND (reference sequence). CDR3 in DNA: TGTGCCAGTAGTATCCGCGGAGAAGTATCAGGGTCCCCCAGGGGCAATCAGCCCCAGCATTTT. This codes for CASSIRGEVSGSPRGNQPQHF.

The V gene is TRBV18, the J gene TRBJ2-1, with a tentative D call TRBD2 (6 bases). CDR3 length: 13 amino acids. Between the trimmed V and J ends, which lost 6 bases and 8 bases, there was a span of 14 bases. The germline gives CDR1 KGHSH, CDR2 LQKENI. Here the CDR3 reads CASSTGSIDEQFF. CDR3 DNA sequence: TGTGCCAGCTCTACCGGGAGCATCGATGAGCAGTTCTTC.

This clone was seen just once. The chain's CDR3 is CASSTTGSRVNYGYTF. CDR3 DNA: TGTGCCAGTAGTACGACAGGGTCTCGTGTTAACTATGGCTACACCTTC. The rearrangement uses TRBV19 and TRBJ1-2; 7 bases map to TRBD1. With V trimmed by 4 bases and J by 1 base, 9 bases remained unmatched. Germline lookup yields CDR1 LNHDA and CDR2 SQIVND (reference sequence). The CDR3 loop spans 16 amino acids.

This clone showed up just once. This chain joins TRBV5-4 and TRBJ2-7; a weak D match, TRBD1 (5 bases). V lost 1 base to trimming and J lost 0 bases, with 11 bases between them. Germline CDR1 and CDR2: SGHNT and YYREEE (reference sequence). CDR3 size: 15 residues. The CDR3 sequence: CASSLRGKTSYEQYF. The CDR3 nucleotides are TGTGCCAGCAGCTTGAGGGGTAAAACCTCCTACGAGCAGTACTTC.

The genes are TRBV10-2 and TRBJ2-2; no clear D gene. Trimming removed 0 bases from V and 0 bases from J, with 5 bases in between. Germline assignment: CDR1 WSHSY and CDR2 SAAADI. This CDR3 contains 15 residues. Here the CDR3 reads CASSESQSNTGELFF. Here the CDR3 DNA reads TGCGCCAGCAGTGAGTCACAGTCGAACACCGGGGAGCTGTTTTTT.